This T cell receptor (beta chain) was captured by sequencing in a study of shared clonotypes between healthy human individuals. About the research overall: The cohort had two women and a few men, ages 18 to 49.

Produced via immunoSEQ multiplex PCR; TCRdb's table is partial and in-frame only. The sample carries about 380,000 clones, approximately 97% recorded once. Germline CDR1 is MGHRA and CDR2 is YSYEKL. Trimming pared 0 bases from V and 0 bases from J, leaving 16 bases between. The length of the CDR3 is 18 residues. The sample taken for sequencing was memory CD8+ T cells sorted from blood. Specified subset: CD45RO+ cells pooled with CCR7-negative TemRA cells. This receptor was identified in a man younger than 40 in good health. The chain uses TRBV4-1 and TRBJ2-3, with D possibly TRBD2 on 6 matching bases. CDR3 nucleotides: TGCGCCAGCAGCCAAGAGGAAGGGACTTATTCTAGCACAGATACGCAGTATTTT. It encodes CASSQEEGTYSSTDTQYF.